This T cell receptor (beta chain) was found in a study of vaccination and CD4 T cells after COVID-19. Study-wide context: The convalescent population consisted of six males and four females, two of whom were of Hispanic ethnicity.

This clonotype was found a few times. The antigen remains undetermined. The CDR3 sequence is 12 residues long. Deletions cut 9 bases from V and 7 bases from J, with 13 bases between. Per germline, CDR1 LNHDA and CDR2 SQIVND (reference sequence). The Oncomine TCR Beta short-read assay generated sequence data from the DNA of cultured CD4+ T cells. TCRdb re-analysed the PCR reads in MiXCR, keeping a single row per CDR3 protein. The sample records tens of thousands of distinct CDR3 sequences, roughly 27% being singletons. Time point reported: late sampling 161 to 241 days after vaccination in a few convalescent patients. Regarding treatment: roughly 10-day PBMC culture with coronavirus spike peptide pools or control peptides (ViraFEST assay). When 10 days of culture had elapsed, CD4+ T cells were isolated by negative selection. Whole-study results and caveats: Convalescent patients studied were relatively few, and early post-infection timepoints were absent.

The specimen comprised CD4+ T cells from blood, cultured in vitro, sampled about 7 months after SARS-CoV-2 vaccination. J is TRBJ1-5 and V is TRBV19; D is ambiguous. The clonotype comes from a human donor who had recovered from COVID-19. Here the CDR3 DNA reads TGTGCCAGCCTAAGCCTAGGCCAGCCCCAGCATTTT. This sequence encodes CASLSLGQPQHF. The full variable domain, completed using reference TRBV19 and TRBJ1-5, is DGGITQSPKYLFRKEGQNVTLSCEQNLNHDAMYWYRQDPGQGLRLIYYSQIVNDFQKGDIAEGYSVSREKKESFPLTVTSAQKNPTAFYLCASLSLGQPQHFGDGTRLSIL.